The present TCR beta chain was sequenced within a study of tumor-infiltrating lymphocytes in primary liver carcinoma. Overall study: Patients were both men and women, whose ages ran from 30 to 69 years.

The CDR3 is 12 residues long. Germline V gene lookup returns CDR1 MNHNS and CDR2 SASEGT. The V and J ends lost 8 bases and 10 bases respectively, with 15 bases between them. Study observations and caveats: Tumors and blood were compared for top-250-clone fraction, and tumors had the significantly higher value (p = 0.039). It was tumor-adjacent and tumor-blood pairs that overlapped less than tumor region pairs did.

On this clonotype: Its specificity is not known.

Alongside blood RNA obtained from unsorted whole blood, germline DNA was also extracted. Sampling before surgery obtained roughly 3.8 milliliters of peripheral blood. A constant-region primer served to make TCR beta cDNA from about 0.5 ug total RNA. ARM-PCR was slightly modified, and three nested multiplex PCR rounds with it gave rise to the TCR beta libraries. TRBV1-TRBV30 forward primers and a C-beta reverse primer were used in the first two PCR rounds, which each ran for approximately 11 cycles. Each CDR3 protein is one row after TCRdb ran MiXCR on the multiplex PCR reads. The sample holds a few hundred thousand distinct CDR3 sequences, around three fifths seen once.

The specimen sequenced was peripheral blood. V is TRBV6-1 and J is TRBJ2-1; either TRBD1 or TRBD2 may fit D (5 bases each). The TCR sequence derives from a woman under 40 with primary liver carcinoma and hepatitis B virus infection. The DNA for the CDR3 is TGTGCCAGCGGGGGTTTCAACTACGAGCAGTTCTTC. Translated, it gives CASGGFNYEQFF.